This TCR beta chain was profiled in a study of shared clonotypes between healthy human individuals. There are 15 residues in the CDR3. Germline values: CDR1 MNHEY, CDR2 SMNVEV (reference sequence). Trimming shortened V by 5 bases and J by 7 bases, and 18 bases separated the two germline ends. In the sorted-subset replicate PCRs, around 200 ng DNA, 25,000 to 35,000 T cell genomes, was used. Authors' data handling: Filtering differed since immunoSEQ provided only junctions, with no quality scores. The protocol was immunoSEQ multiplex PCR, while the TCRdb copy is restricted to in-frame clones and leaves out a portion. The D gene and trimming were derived from the DNA, and the V and J assignments and clone size from that table. The table shows under 2.5 million clones, with approximately 90% occurring only once. Study outcomes and limitations: Naive CD4 clonotypes were shared across a few donors at roughly 5.3%.

Turning to this clone: Antigen unknown.

Source material: naive CD4+ T cells from PBMCs. Indicated subset: CD45RA+ positively selected. The gene calls are TRBV27 and TRBJ2-1; tentatively, D is TRBD1 (5 bases). The clonotype originates from a man aged 18 to 29 in good health. Some clones in this sample may be carry-over from other donors' samples. The DNA for the CDR3 is TGTGCCAGCAGTGCGCGATCCCTTAACAGGAATGAGCAGTTCTTC. This encodes CASSARSLNRNEQFF.